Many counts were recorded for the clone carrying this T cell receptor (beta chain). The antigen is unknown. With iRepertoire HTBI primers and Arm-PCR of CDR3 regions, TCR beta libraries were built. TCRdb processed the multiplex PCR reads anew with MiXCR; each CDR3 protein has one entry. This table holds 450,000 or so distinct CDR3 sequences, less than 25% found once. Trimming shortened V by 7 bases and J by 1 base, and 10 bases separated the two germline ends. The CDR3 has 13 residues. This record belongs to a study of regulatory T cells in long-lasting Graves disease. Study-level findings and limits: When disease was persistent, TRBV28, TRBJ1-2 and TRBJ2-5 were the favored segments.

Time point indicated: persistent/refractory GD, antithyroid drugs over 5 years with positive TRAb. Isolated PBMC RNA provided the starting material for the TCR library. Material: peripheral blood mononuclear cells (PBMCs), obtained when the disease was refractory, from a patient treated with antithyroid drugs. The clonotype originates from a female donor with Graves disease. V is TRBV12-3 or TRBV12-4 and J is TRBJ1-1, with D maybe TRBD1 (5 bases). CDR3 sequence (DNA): TGTGCCAGCATAGCGGACAAGAACACTGAAGCTTTCTTT. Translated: CASIADKNTEAFF.